A single sample is the source of the 3 T cell receptor beta chains below, sequenced in a study of blood T cell repertoires in COVID-19. Only in-frame clones appear in the TCRdb table, and some are missing; sequencing was by immunoSEQ multiplex PCR. The sample lists 490,000 or so clones, 70% to 90% seen once, with roughly 8.5% in the top ten. Specimen: PBMCs or T cells enriched from blood (not recorded which). The source is a woman aged 55-69 years who had recovered from COVID-19.

The chain combines TRBV10-1 with TRBJ2-1; 7 bases line up with TRBD1. CDR1 and CDR2 (germline): WNHNN, SYGVQD (reference sequence). The CDR3 is 14 amino acids. V shed 5 bases and J 8 bases; nucleotides not matched to a gene: 9. CDR3 nucleotide sequence: TGCGCCAGCAGTCCATCGACAGGGTACGATGAGCAGTTCTTC. This gives the protein CASSPSTGYDEQFF.

This clone was seen just once. The chain is built from TRBV10-3 and TRBJ1-2; 8 bases map to TRBD1. The junction had 4 bases not matched to a gene; V was cut back by 10 bases and J by 0 bases. The CDR3 loop spans 13 amino acids. Germline-derived CDR1 and CDR2 are ENHRY and SYGVKD. Here the CDR3 DNA reads TGTGCCACCCAGACAGGGGCTAACTATGGCTACACCTTC. Amino acids: CATQTGANYGYTF.

The chain couples TRBV5-1 to TRBJ2-7; TRBD2 aligns across 7 bases. Trimming at V came to 2 bases and at J to 6 bases, leaving 8 bases not matched to a gene. The length of the CDR3 is 14 residues. Germline V gene data show CDR1 as SGHRS and CDR2 as YFSETQ. The CDR3 is CASSFLRGDGEQYF. The CDR3 DNA reads as TGCGCCAGCAGCTTCCTCCGGGGGGACGGCGAGCAGTACTTC.